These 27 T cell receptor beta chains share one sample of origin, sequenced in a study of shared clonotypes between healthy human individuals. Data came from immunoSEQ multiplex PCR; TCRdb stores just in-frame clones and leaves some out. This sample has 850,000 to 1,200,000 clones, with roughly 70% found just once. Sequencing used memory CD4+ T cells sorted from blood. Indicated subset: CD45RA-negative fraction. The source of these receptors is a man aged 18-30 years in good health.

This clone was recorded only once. The CDR3 bases are TGCGCCAGCAGCCAAGTGGGCTCCTGGGGTGGCAGGAGTTGGTTTTTT. Encoded protein: CASSQVGSWGGRSWFF. The chain recombines TRBV4-1 with TRBJ1-4; D unresolved. V lost 1 base and J lost 16, with 25 bases in between. The CDR3 length is 16 residues. Per germline, CDR1 MGHRA and CDR2 YSYEKL.

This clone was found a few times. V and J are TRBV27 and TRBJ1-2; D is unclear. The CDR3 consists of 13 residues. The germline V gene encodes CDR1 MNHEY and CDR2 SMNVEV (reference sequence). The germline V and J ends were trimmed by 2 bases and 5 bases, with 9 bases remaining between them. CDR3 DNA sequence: TGTGCCAGCAGTTTAAAGTCGGAATATGGCTACACCTTC. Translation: CASSLKSEYGYTF.

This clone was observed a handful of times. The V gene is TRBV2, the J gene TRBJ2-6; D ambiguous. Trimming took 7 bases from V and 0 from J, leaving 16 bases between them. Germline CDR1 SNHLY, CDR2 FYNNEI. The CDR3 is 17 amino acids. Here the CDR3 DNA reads TGTGCCAGCATCCCCCAATTAACCAACTCTGGGGCCAACGTCCTGACTTTC. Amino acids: CASIPQLTNSGANVLTF.

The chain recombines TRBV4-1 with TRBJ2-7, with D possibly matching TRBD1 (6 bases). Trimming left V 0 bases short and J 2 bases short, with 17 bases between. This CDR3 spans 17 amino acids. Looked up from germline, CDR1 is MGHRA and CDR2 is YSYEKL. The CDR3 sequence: CASSQDHIRGQTYEQYF. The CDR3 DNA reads TGCGCCAGCAGCCAAGATCATATTCGGGGACAAACCTACGAGCAGTACTTC.

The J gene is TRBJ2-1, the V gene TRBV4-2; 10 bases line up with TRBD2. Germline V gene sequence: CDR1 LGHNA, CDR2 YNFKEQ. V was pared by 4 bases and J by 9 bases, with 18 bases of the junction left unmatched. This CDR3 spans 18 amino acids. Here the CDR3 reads CASSPGGVLAGPTGEQFF. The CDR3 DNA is TGTGCCAGCAGCCCAGGGGGGGTACTAGCGGGGCCGACCGGTGAGCAGTTCTTC.

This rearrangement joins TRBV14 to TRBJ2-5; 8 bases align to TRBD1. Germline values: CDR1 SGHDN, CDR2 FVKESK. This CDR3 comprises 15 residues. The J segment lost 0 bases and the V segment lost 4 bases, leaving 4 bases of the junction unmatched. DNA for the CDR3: TGTGCCAGCAGCCGGACAGGGAGGTACCAAGAGACCCAGTACTTC. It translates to CASSRTGRYQETQYF.

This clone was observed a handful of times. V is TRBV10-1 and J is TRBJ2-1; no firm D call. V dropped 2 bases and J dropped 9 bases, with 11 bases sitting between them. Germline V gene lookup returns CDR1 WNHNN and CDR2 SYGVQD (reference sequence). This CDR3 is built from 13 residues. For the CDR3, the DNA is TGCGCCAGCAGTGAGACCGTGTTGGGTGAGCAGTTCTTC. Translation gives CASSETVLGEQFF.

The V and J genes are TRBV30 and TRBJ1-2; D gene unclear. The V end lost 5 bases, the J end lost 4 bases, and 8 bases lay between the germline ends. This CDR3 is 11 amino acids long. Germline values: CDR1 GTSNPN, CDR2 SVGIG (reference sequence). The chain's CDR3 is CAWGTSYGYTF. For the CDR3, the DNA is TGTGCCTGGGGTACCAGCTATGGCTACACCTTC.

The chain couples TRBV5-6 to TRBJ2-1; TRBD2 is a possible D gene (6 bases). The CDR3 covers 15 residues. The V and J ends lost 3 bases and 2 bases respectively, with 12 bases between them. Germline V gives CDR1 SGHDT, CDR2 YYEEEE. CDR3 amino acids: CASSSGLSTYNEQFF. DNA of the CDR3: TGTGCCAGCAGCTCGGGACTCTCAACCTACAATGAGCAGTTCTTC.

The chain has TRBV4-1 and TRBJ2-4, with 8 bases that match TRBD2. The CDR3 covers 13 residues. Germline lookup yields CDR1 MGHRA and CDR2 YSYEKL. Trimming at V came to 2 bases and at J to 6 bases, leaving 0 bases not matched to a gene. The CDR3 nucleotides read TGCGCCAGCAGCCAACTAGCGGGAAACATTCAGTACTTC. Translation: CASSQLAGNIQYF.

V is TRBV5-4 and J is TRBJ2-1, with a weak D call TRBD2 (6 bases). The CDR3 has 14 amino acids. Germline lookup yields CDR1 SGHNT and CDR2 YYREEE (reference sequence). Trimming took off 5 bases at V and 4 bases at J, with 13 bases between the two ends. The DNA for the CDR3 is TGTGCCAGCAGACGTCCCGGGACTTACAATGAGCAGTTCTTC. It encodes CASRRPGTYNEQFF.

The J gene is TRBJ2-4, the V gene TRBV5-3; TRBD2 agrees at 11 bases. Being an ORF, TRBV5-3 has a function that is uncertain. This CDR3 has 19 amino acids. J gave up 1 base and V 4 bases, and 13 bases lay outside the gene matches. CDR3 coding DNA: TGTGCCAGAAGCCCCTCTTTAGCGGGAGGGCCCGCGGCCAAAAACATTCAGTACTTC. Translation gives CARSPSLAGGPAAKNIQYF.

The CDR3 DNA is TGTGCCAGCAGCTTATGGGGGCAAGGGGCTCAGATGAACACTGAAGCTTTCTTT. Translating it yields CASSLWGQGAQMNTEAFF. The chain joins TRBV7-8 to TRBJ1-1; a possible D gene is TRBD1 (6 bases). The germline gives CDR1 SGHVS, CDR2 FQNEAQ. The CDR3 length is 18 residues. The germline V and J ends were trimmed by 2 bases and 0 bases, with 19 bases remaining between them. The whole variable domain, filled in from reference TRBV7-8 and TRBJ1-1, reads GAGVSQSPRYKVAKRGQDVALRCDPISGHVSLFWYQQALGQGPEFLTYFQNEAQLDKSGLPSDRFFAERPEGSVSTLKIQRTQQEDSAVYLCASSLWGQGAQMNTEAFFGQGTRLTVV.

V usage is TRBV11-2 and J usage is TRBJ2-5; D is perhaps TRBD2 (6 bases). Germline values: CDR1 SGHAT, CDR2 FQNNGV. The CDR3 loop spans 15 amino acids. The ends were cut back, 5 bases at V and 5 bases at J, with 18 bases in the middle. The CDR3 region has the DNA TGTGCCAGCAGCATGGGACTGGGCGGACGGGAGACCCAGTACTTC. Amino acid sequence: CASSMGLGGRETQYF.

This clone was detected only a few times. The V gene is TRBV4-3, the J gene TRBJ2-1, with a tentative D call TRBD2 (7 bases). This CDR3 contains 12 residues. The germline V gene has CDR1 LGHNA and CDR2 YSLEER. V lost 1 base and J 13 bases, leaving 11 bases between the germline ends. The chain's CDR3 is CASSQVAGAQFF. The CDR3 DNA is TGCGCCAGCAGCCAAGTGGCGGGGGCTCAGTTCTTC.

CDR3 nucleotide sequence: TGTGCCAGCAGCTGGAGGACTCTTAGCTCCTACAATGAGCAGTTCTTC. It encodes CASSWRTLSSYNEQFF. The chain links TRBV5-6 to TRBJ2-1, with a tentative D call TRBD2 (5 bases). The CDR3 loop spans 16 amino acids. V lost 3 bases and J 0 bases, leaving 13 bases between the germline ends. CDR1 and CDR2 from the germline V gene are SGHDT and YYEEEE.

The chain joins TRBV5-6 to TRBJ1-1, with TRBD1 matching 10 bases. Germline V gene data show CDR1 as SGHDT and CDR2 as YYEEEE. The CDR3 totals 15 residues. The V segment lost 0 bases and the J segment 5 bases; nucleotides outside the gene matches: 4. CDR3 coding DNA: TGTGCCAGCAGCTTGGTGGCGGGACAGGGGACTGAAGCTTTCTTT. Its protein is CASSLVAGQGTEAFF.

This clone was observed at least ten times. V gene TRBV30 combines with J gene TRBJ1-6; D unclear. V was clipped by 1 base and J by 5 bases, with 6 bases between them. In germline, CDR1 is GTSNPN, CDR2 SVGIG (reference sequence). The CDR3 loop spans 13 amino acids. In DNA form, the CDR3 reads TGTGCCTGGAGTGGATGGGATAATTCACCCCTCCACTTT. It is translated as CAWSGWDNSPLHF.

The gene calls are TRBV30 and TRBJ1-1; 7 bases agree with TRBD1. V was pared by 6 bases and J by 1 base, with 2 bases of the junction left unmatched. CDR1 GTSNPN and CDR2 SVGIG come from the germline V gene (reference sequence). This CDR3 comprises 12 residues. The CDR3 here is CACGQENTEAFF. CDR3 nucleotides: TGTGCCTGCGGACAGGAGAACACTGAAGCTTTCTTT.

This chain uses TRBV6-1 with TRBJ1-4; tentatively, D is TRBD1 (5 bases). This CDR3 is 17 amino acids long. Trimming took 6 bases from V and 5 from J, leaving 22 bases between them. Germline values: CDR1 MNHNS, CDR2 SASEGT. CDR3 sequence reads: CASRELGGWTANEKLFF. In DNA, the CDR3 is TGTGCCAGCAGGGAACTTGGGGGATGGACTGCAAATGAAAAACTGTTTTTT.

This CDR3 is CASGLRLTSGHYEQYF. For the CDR3, the DNA is TGTGCTAGTGGTTTGAGACTGACTAGCGGCCACTACGAGCAGTACTTC. The V call is TRBV12-5, the J call TRBJ2-7, with TRBD2 matching over 9 bases. Germline trimming cut 2 bases from V and 3 bases from J; bases unmatched to any gene: 8. From germline, CDR1 is LGHNT and CDR2 FRNRAP. CDR3 length equals 16 residues.

DNA of the CDR3: TGTGCCTGGACGGGGACTTCACGACCCGGGGAGCTGTTTTTT. Protein sequence: CAWTGTSRPGELFF. The chain links TRBV30 to TRBJ2-2, with a possible D match to TRBD2 (6 bases). Germline loops: CDR1 GTSNPN, CDR2 SVGIG (reference sequence). The CDR3 totals 14 residues. V lost 4 bases to trimming and J lost 6 bases, with 15 bases between them.

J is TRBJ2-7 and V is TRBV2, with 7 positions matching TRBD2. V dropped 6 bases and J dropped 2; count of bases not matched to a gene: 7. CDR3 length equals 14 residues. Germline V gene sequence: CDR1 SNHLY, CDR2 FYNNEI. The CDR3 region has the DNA TGTGCCAGCAGGATGCGGGAGTCCGCCTACGAGCAGTACTTC. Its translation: CASRMRESAYEQYF.

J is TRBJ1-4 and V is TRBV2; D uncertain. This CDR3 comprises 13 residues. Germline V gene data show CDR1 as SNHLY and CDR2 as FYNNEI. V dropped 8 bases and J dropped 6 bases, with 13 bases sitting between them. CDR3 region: CASVENLYEKLFF. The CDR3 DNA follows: TGTGCCAGCGTCGAAAATCTATATGAAAAACTGTTTTTT.

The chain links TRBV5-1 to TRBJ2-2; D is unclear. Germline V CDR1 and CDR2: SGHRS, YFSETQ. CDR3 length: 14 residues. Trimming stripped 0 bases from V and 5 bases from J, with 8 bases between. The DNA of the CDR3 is TGCGCCAGCAGCTTGGAAGGCTGGACCGGGGAGCTGTTTTTT. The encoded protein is CASSLEGWTGELFF.

The CDR3 is CASSSPGAMNTEAFF. The CDR3 DNA sequence: TGTGCCAGCAGTTCCCCGGGTGCTATGAACACTGAAGCTTTCTTT. V usage is TRBV28 and J usage is TRBJ1-1; D is uncertain. The CDR3 totals 15 residues. Trimming removed 4 bases at V and 0 bases at J, with 12 bases between. From germline, CDR1 is MDHEN and CDR2 SYDVKM.

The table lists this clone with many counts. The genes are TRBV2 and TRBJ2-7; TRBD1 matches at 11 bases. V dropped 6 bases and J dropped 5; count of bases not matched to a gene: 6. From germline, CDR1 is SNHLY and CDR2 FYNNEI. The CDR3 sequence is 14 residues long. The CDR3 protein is CASRGGQGVDEQYF. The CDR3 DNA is TGTGCCAGCAGGGGGGGACAGGGGGTCGACGAGCAGTACTTC.